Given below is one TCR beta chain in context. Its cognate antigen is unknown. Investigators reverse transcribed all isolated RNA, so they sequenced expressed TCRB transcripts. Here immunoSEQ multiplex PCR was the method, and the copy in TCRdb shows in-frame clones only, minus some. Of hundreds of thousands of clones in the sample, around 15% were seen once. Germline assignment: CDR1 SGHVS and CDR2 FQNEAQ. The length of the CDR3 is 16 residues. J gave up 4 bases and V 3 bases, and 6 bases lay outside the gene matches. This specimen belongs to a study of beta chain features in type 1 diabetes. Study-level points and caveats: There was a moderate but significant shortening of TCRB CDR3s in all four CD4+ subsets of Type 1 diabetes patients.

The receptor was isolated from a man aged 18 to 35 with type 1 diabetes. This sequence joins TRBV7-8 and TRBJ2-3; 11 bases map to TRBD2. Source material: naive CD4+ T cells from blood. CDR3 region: CASSLAASGGPDTQYF. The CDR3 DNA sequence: TGTGCCAGCAGCTTGGCGGCTAGCGGGGGGCCAGATACGCAGTATTTT.